Below, 30 T cell receptor beta chains from the same sample are listed, as sequenced in a study of tumor-infiltrating lymphocytes in primary liver carcinoma. Extraction of RNA together with DNA used roughly 20-32 mg of unsorted bulk tissue. The template, roughly 550 ng total RNA, yielded TCR beta cDNA made with a constant-region primer. Slightly modified ARM-PCR, run as three nested multiplex PCR rounds, produced the TCR beta libraries. For around 11 cycles apiece, the opening two PCR rounds ran with TRBV1-TRBV30 forward primers and a C-beta reverse primer. In TCRdb, the multiplex PCR reads were re-called with MiXCR into one record per CDR3 protein. Of about 97,000 distinct CDR3 sequences in the sample, 55% to 80% were seen once. Sequenced sample: liver tumor tissue from sampling region 2. The subset is: tumor region T2, inferior pole. The receptors here all came from an older woman with primary liver carcinoma and hepatitis B virus infection.

A word on this clonotype: The missing conserved phenylalanine or tryptophan at the end of this CDR3 makes a read error likely. The rearrangement links TRBV5-1 to TRBJ2-7; possibly TRBD2 for D (6 bases). V lost 4 bases and J lost 2, with 13 bases in between. The germline V gene has CDR1 SGHRS and CDR2 YFSETQ. The CDR3 is made up of 14 amino acids. Here the CDR3 reads CASSLRERAYEQYI. The CDR3 DNA follows: TGCGCCAGCAGCCTCCGGGAGAGGGCCTACGAGCAGTACATC.

This clonotype was counted a few times. At one of its ends the junction is not consistent with the germline gene, which may arise from a read error. The V gene is TRBV11-3, the J gene TRBJ2-1; 9 bases agree with TRBD2. In germline, CDR1 is SGHNT, CDR2 YENEEA. The CDR3 consists of 18 residues. The CDR3 spells CASNLGQGGRAGYNEQFF. CDR3 nucleotides: TGTGCCAGTAACTTAGGTCAAGGCGGGAGGGCCGGCTACAATGAGCAATTCTTC. Combining the CDR3 with reference TRBV11-3 and TRBJ2-1 gives the whole variable domain EAGVVQSPRYKIIEKKQPVAFWCNPISGHNTLYWYLQNLGQGPELLIRYENEEAVDDSQLPKDRFSAERLKGVDSTLKIQPAELGDSAVYLCASNLGQGGRAGYNEQFFGPGTRLTVL.

As regards this clonotype: A much larger clone lies one base from this, so it may be a read error. The V call is TRBV28, the J call TRBJ2-3, with D possibly matching TRBD2 (5 bases). CDR1 and CDR2 from the germline V gene are MDHEN and SYDVKM. The CDR3 has 14 residues. In nucleotides, the CDR3 is TGTGCCAGCAGTTCACCCACCGAGGGAGATATGCAGTATTTT. Translation: CASSSPTEGDMQYF.

This clonotype was seen just once. Mismatch with germline at one junction end may stem from a read error. V usage is TRBV4-1 and J usage is TRBJ2-3; 9 nucleotides agree with TRBD1. Per germline, CDR1 MGHRA and CDR2 YSYEKL. The CDR3 totals 17 residues. CDR3 coding DNA: TGCGCCAGCAGCCAAGATCCCTACAGGGGGCGAACGGATACGCAGTACTTT. As protein: CASSQDPYRGRTDTQYF.

Comments on this clonotype: Mismatch with germline at one junction end may stem from a read error. The CDR3 DNA sequence: TGTGCCAGCAGGCGGGGGCTAGTCAGTGAGCATTTCTTC. Its protein is CASRRGLVSEHFF. The gene calls are TRBV6-4 and TRBJ2-1, with a possible D match to TRBD2 (7 bases). This CDR3 has 13 residues. The germline gives CDR1 MRHNA, CDR2 SNTAGT.

For this clonotype: At one boundary the junction diverges from the germline segment, which might be a read error. The genes are TRBV6-1 and TRBJ2-3, with D possibly called TRBD1 or TRBD2 (6 bases each). The CDR3 totals 15 residues. CDR1 and CDR2 from the germline V gene are MNHNS and SASEGT. The DNA of the CDR3 is TGTACCAGCAATGACGGGGGCTTTCCTACAGATACGCAGTATTTT. Its translation is CTSNDGGFPTDTQYF.

For this clonotype: The junction shows a germline mismatch at one end, possibly a read error. The rearrangement joins TRBV20-1 to TRBJ2-7; D is unresolved. Germline-derived CDR1 and CDR2 are DFQATT and SNEGSKA (reference sequence). The CDR3 length is 15 residues. The CDR3 loop is CSVRDRAESSYEQYF. CDR3 sequence (DNA): TGCAGTGTTAGAGATAGGGCCGAGAGCTCCTACGAGCAGTACTTC.

Notes on this clonotype: At one end the junction does not follow the germline gene, possibly because of a read error. The CDR3 nucleotides are TGCGGCAGCAGTGAGAGGCAGTCCCATCCGCCCCAGCATTTT. Protein sequence: CGSSERQSHPPQHF. The chain carries TRBV10-2 and TRBJ1-5; D not certain. CDR3 length equals 14 residues. Germline CDR1 reads WSHSY; CDR2 reads SAAADI.

Details on this clonotype: One end of the junction fails to match germline, which may point to a read error. The chain links TRBV24-1 to TRBJ2-5; 7 bases map to TRBD1. There are 16 residues in the CDR3. The germline V gene has CDR1 KGHDR and CDR2 SFDVKD. This CDR3 reads CTTSDRTGQSGETQYF. CDR3 DNA sequence: TGTACCACCAGTGACCGAACGGGACAGTCCGGAGAGACCCAGTACTTC.

This clonotype was seen a handful of times. The V gene is TRBV28, the J gene TRBJ1-5; tentative D call: TRBD1 (6 bases). Trimming took off 4 bases at V and 2 bases at J, with 12 bases between the two ends. Per the germline V gene, CDR1 is MDHEN and CDR2 is SYDVKM. The CDR3 loop spans 15 amino acids. In DNA form, the CDR3 reads TGTGCCAGCAGTTCCCAGGGGCATGGCAATCAGCCCCAGCATTTT. Its translation: CASSSQGHGNQPQHF. The whole variable domain, filled in from reference TRBV28 and TRBJ1-5, reads DVKVTQSSRYLVKRTGEKVFLECVQDMDHENMFWYRQDPGLGLRLIYFSYDVKMKEKGDIPEGYSVSREKKERFSLILESASTNQTSMYLCASSSQGHGNQPQHFGDGTRLSIL.

On this clonotype itself: Relative to the germline gene, one junction end is altered; a read error may explain this. The chain uses TRBV11-2 and TRBJ2-1, with 10 bases identical to TRBD1. This CDR3 is built from 16 residues. Germline values: CDR1 SGHAT, CDR2 FQNNGV. CDR3 nucleotide sequence: TGTACCAGCAGCGCTTTAGGGACAGGGGTCCACAATGAGCAGTTCTTC. Amino acid sequence: CTSSALGTGVHNEQFF.

This clonotype was seen repeatedly, ten times or more. The V call is TRBV10-3, the J call TRBJ2-3; weak D call: TRBD1 (6 bases). The CDR3 totals 14 residues. The V gene's germline CDR1 is ENHRY and CDR2 SYGVKD. The ends were cut back, 5 bases at V and 1 base at J, with 10 bases in the middle. CDR3 bases: TGTGCCATCAGTCGACAGGTCGGCACAGATACGCAGTATTTT. Translation gives CAISRQVGTDTQYF.

A note on this clonotype: A read error may explain this, as a much larger clone is one base away. This chain links TRBV5-5 with TRBJ1-3; no clear D gene. CDR3 size: 17 residues. Germline assignment: CDR1 SGHKS and CDR2 YYEKEE (reference sequence). The CDR3 region has the DNA TGTGCCAGCAGCCCGGTGGGCCAAGCCTTCTCTGCAAACACCATATATTTT. Its translation is CASSPVGQAFSANTIYF.

The chain couples TRBV6-5 to TRBJ1-2; D remains unclear. Trimming removed 5 bases from V and 7 bases from J, with 17 bases in between. Germline V gene lookup returns CDR1 MNHEY and CDR2 SVGAGI. The CDR3 covers 14 residues. CDR3 DNA: TGTGCCAGCAGTAAGCATGGACCTCAATGTGGCTACACCTTC. Translating it yields CASSKHGPQCGYTF.

The chain employs TRBV20-1 and TRBJ2-7, with TRBD2 as a possible D gene (6 bases). Trimming pared 3 bases from V and 5 bases from J, leaving 11 bases between. Germline loops: CDR1 DFQATT, CDR2 SNEGSKA (reference sequence). The CDR3 totals 12 residues. CDR3 bases: TGCAGTGCTAGCGGGAGCGGTGACGAGCAGTACTTC. This translates into CSASGSGDEQYF.

This clonotype was seen a single time. The chain joins TRBV11-2 to TRBJ2-1; tentative D call: TRBD2 (5 bases). The CDR3 has 14 residues. Germline-derived CDR1 and CDR2 are SGHAT and FQNNGV. The germline V and J ends were trimmed by 11 bases and 9 bases, with 23 bases remaining between them. CDR3 bases: TGTGCCGGTAGTCCGGACTCGAGGTATAGTGAGCAGTTCTTC. The encoded protein is CAGSPDSRYSEQFF.

V gene TRBV28 combines with J gene TRBJ2-7, with TRBD2 as a possible D gene (7 bases). Germline assignment: CDR1 MDHEN and CDR2 SYDVKM. The V end was cut by 8 bases, the J end by 2 bases, with 25 bases between. The CDR3 spans 17 residues. The CDR3 DNA sequence: TGTGCCAGCGGCTCCCTTGAGGGGGGGAGGAGCACCTACGAGCAGTACTTC. Protein product: CASGSLEGGRSTYEQYF.

This clonotype was detected only a few times. The chain couples TRBV2 to TRBJ2-1, with 8 bases aligning to TRBD2. The CDR3 is 16 amino acids. The V and J ends lost 7 bases and 0 bases, in that order; junction bases with no gene match: 8. The V gene's germline CDR1 is SNHLY and CDR2 FYNNEI. This chain's CDR3 is CASTGQSGSSYNEQFF. In nucleotides, the CDR3 is TGTGCCAGCACCGGTCAAAGCGGGAGCTCCTACAATGAGCAGTTCTTC.

This clonotype was seen a few times. The rearrangement links TRBV28 to TRBJ1-1, with D possibly being TRBD1 (5 bases). This CDR3 has 15 residues. The germline V gene encodes CDR1 MDHEN and CDR2 SYDVKM. Trimming took off 8 bases at V and 3 bases at J, with 19 bases between the two ends. CDR3: CASVTPFGGDTEAFF. The CDR3 DNA is TGTGCCAGCGTAACGCCTTTTGGGGGTGACACTGAAGCTTTCTTT.

As regards this clonotype: It may be a read error: a sequence one base away is much more abundant. The chain combines TRBV5-1 with TRBJ2-5; tentatively, D is TRBD2 (7 bases). The CDR3 runs 16 residues. CDR1 is SGHRS and CDR2 is YFSETQ in the germline V gene. The CDR3 region is CASSRTQGRVQESQYF. The CDR3 nucleotides are TGCGCCAGCAGCCGCACCCAGGGGAGGGTCCAAGAGTCCCAGTACTTC.

A note on this clonotype: Relative to the germline gene, one junction end is altered; a read error may explain this. The CDR3 sequence is CASSLGVPGGETQYF. As DNA, the CDR3 is TGTGCGAGCAGCTTGGGAGTCCCCGGCGGGGAGACCCAGTACTTC. The rearrangement joins TRBV5-4 to TRBJ2-5; D possibly corresponds to TRBD2 (5 bases). The CDR3 has 15 residues. Per germline, CDR1 SGHNT and CDR2 YYREEE (reference sequence).

With regard to this clonotype: It may be a read error: a sequence one base away is much more abundant. This chain connects TRBV5-1 to TRBJ2-3, with TRBD2 identical over 9 bases. The trim removed 4 bases at V and 4 bases at J, leaving 7 bases unmatched. CDR1 is SGHRS and CDR2 is YFSETQ in the germline V gene. This CDR3 contains 15 residues. Here the CDR3 DNA reads TGCGCCAGCAGCAACGGACTAGCGTACGCAGATACGCAGTATTTT. Translating gives CASSNGLAYADTQYF.

Concerning this clonotype itself: Because the CDR3 is missing its conserved closing phenylalanine or tryptophan, this is likely a read error. It is unclear where the CDR3 begins or ends on the DNA, so no DNA is shown, and the CDR3 is as TCRdb lists it. V and J are TRBV11-2 and TRBJ1-4; whether TRBD1, the table's D call, matches the DNA was not checked. The CDR3 totals 14 residues, both ends included. Germline CDR1 SGHAT, CDR2 FQNNGV. CDR3 protein: CTSSSPTGKEKLLL.

A word on this clonotype: Given a much more abundant clone one base away, this may be a read error. The chain links TRBV12-3 or TRBV12-4 to TRBJ2-4, with D possibly being TRBD1 (5 bases). The CDR3 length is 13 residues. The chain's CDR3 is CTSSLGEKNIQYF. The DNA for the CDR3 is TGTACCAGCAGTTTAGGGGAAAAAAACATTCAGTACTTC.

The chain employs TRBV6-5 and TRBJ2-3, with D possibly matching TRBD2 (6 bases). CDR1 is MNHEY and CDR2 is SVGAGI in the germline V gene. This CDR3 comprises 14 residues. V was pared by 6 bases and J by 2 bases, with 12 bases between. The CDR3: CASRWTIATDTQYF. The CDR3 nucleotides are TGTGCCAGCAGGTGGACTATTGCCACAGATACGCAGTATTTT.

This clonotype was detected only a few times. A much larger clonotype is one base distant, so this may be a read error. The CDR3 reads CASTLLGGTEALF. In DNA, the CDR3 is TGTGCCAGCACCCTCCTGGGGGGCACTGAAGCTCTCTTT. The rearrangement uses TRBV12-3 or TRBV12-4 and TRBJ1-1; D perhaps matches TRBD1 (6 bases). This CDR3 spans 13 amino acids.

A note on this clonotype: No conserved phenylalanine or tryptophan is present at the end of the CDR3, so a read error is the likely explanation. V usage is TRBV5-5 and J usage is TRBJ2-4, with D tentatively TRBD2 (6 bases). Looked up from germline, CDR1 is SGHKS and CDR2 is YYEKEE (reference sequence). The CDR3 consists of 17 residues. CDR3: CASSLTGTGGLEDIQYL. DNA for the CDR3: TGTGCCAGTAGCTTAACCGGGACTGGCGGCCTTGAGGACATTCAGTACTTA.

This clonotype has more than one count but fewer than ten. This may stem from a read error, because a much larger clone lies one nucleotide away. V is TRBV28 and J is TRBJ2-3; 10 nucleotides align to TRBD2. The CDR3 consists of 14 residues. The trim removed 10 bases at V and 2 bases at J, leaving 6 bases unmatched. Germline-derived CDR1 and CDR2 are MDHEN and SYDVKM. The CDR3 reads CANKLAGITDTQYF. In DNA form, the CDR3 reads TGTGCCAACAAACTAGCGGGAATCACAGATACGCAGTATTTT.

As regards this clonotype: Sequence at one end of the junction differs from germline and may be a read error. The gene calls are TRBV5-4 and TRBJ2-3; D gene unclear. This CDR3 contains 13 residues. Per the germline V gene, CDR1 is SGHNT and CDR2 is YYREEE (reference sequence). The CDR3 nucleotides read TGTGCCAGCAGCACCCTGGCCGTCGATAGGCAGTATTTT. Encoded protein: CASSTLAVDRQYF.

A remark on this clonotype: The junction departs from germline at one end; a sequencing error may be responsible. The chain couples TRBV2 to TRBJ1-1; no definite D call. This CDR3 is 12 amino acids long. Germline V gene lookup returns CDR1 SNHLY and CDR2 FYNNEI. The chain's CDR3 is CSSTYTGTEAFF. The CDR3, as DNA: TGTTCCAGCACCTATACGGGAACTGAAGCTTTCTTT.